This T cell receptor (beta chain) is from a study of OX40 agonist ivuxolimab in advanced cancers. The data were produced by immunoSEQ multiplex PCR, yet TCRdb's version contains in-frame clones alone and is incomplete. In the table there are around 70,000 clones, about 79% of which are singletons. The source was CD4+ or CD8+ T cells sorted from blood, collected in a trial of the OX40 agonist ivuxolimab. This clonotype originated in an adult with an advanced solid tumor such as melanoma, head and neck, liver or kidney cancer.

CDR3 DNA sequence: TGTGCCAGCAGCTTAGGGGATCTTAACTATCAGCCCCAGCATTTT. It translates to CASSLGDLNYQPQHF. The chain recombines TRBV7-2 with TRBJ1-5, with D unresolved. The CDR3 contains 15 residues. CDR1 is SGHTA, CDR2 FQGNSA, per germline. V shed 1 base and J shed 5 bases, with 12 bases lying between them. The full variable domain, rest sourced from reference TRBV7-2 and TRBJ1-5, is GAGVSQSPSNKVTEKGKDVELRCDPISGHTALYWYRQSLGQGLEFLIYFQGNSAPDKSGLPSDRFSAERTGGSVSTLTIQRTQQEDSAVYLCASSLGDLNYQPQHFGDGTRLSIL.